The 18 T cell receptor beta chains presented below share a single source sample, sequenced in a study of identical twins. TCRdb redid the calling of the 5' RACE reads with MiXCR, one entry per CDR3 protein. The sample carries approximately 700,000 distinct CDR3 sequences, around 5.7% recorded once. What was sequenced was naive T cells sorted from blood. The receptors come from a young man in good health.

This clonotype was detected many times. The V and J genes are TRBV12-3 or TRBV12-4 and TRBJ2-3; D unresolved. The CDR3 sequence is 14 residues long. The V end was cut by 5 bases, the J end by 0 bases, with 9 bases between. This CDR3 reads CASSPHASTDTQYF. The CDR3 nucleotides read TGTGCCAGCAGTCCCCACGCAAGCACAGATACGCAGTATTTT.

This clonotype was counted a few times. The V and J genes are TRBV20-1 and TRBJ1-4; a possible D gene is TRBD1 (5 bases). From germline, CDR1 is DFQATT and CDR2 SNEGSKA (reference sequence). The CDR3 totals 17 residues. The V end lost 6 bases, the J end lost 5 bases, and 25 bases lay between the germline ends. Written as DNA, the CDR3 is TGCAGTGCCTCAGACGCCGGGCGCGGACACCCCAATGAAAAACTGTTTTTT. As protein: CSASDAGRGHPNEKLFF.

This clonotype was observed many times. The chain is built from TRBV5-1 and TRBJ1-5; D is undetermined. V shed 4 bases and J shed 5 bases, with 10 bases lying between them. This CDR3 has 13 residues. CDR1 and CDR2 from the germline V gene are SGHRS and YFSETQ. The CDR3 loop is CASSAGGDQPQHF. As DNA, the CDR3 is TGCGCCAGCAGCGCTGGCGGCGATCAGCCCCAGCATTTT.

In the case of this clonotype: Germline and junction disagree at one end, which may indicate a read error. This chain uses TRBV29-1 with TRBJ1-5; D possibly corresponds to TRBD1 (5 bases). This CDR3 has 13 residues. Germline CDR1 and CDR2: SQVTM and ANQGSEA. CDR3 loop: CIVQGGRNQPQHF. CDR3 DNA: TGCATCGTTCAGGGTGGGCGCAATCAGCCCCAGCATTTT.

In the case of this clonotype: This may be a read error: a much more frequent sequence differs by one nucleotide. The chain carries TRBV10-3 and TRBJ2-7; no clear D. The CDR3 covers 11 residues. Germline V gene sequence: CDR1 ENHRY, CDR2 SYGVKD. Written as DNA, the CDR3 is TGTGCCACCGGACCGGCGTACGATCAGTACTTC. Its translation: CATGPAYDQYF.

This clonotype has a count of ten or more. The chain recombines TRBV29-1 with TRBJ2-7; D perhaps matches TRBD2 (6 bases). In germline, CDR1 is SQVTM, CDR2 ANQGSEA. Trimming left V 3 bases short and J 6 bases short, with 15 bases between. This CDR3 is 13 amino acids long. The CDR3 loop is CSVDSSGGGEQYF. The DNA of the CDR3 is TGCAGCGTTGACTCCTCCGGGGGAGGCGAGCAGTACTTC.

The chain links TRBV4-3 to TRBJ2-7; D possibly corresponds to TRBD2 (6 bases). The V gene lost 0 bases and the J gene lost 3 bases, with 15 bases spanning the gap. CDR3 length equals 16 residues. The V gene's germline CDR1 is LGHNA and CDR2 YSLEER. CDR3: CASSQDHRLALYEQYF. CDR3 sequence (DNA): TGCGCCAGCAGCCAAGATCATCGGCTAGCGCTCTACGAGCAGTACTTC.

This sequence joins TRBV6-5 and TRBJ2-5, with TRBD1 matching 9 bases. Per the germline V gene, CDR1 is MNHEY and CDR2 is SVGAGI. Germline trimming cut 4 bases from V and 3 bases from J; bases unmatched to any gene: 12. This CDR3 comprises 17 residues. DNA for the CDR3: TGTGCCAGCAGTTGGAGCCGGGACAGGGAAACAAAAGAGACCCAGTACTTC. It yields the protein CASSWSRDRETKETQYF.

This clonotype was observed at least ten times. V gene TRBV12-3 or TRBV12-4 combines with J gene TRBJ1-2, with unresolved D. Trimming pared 6 bases from V and 4 bases from J, leaving 9 bases between. The CDR3 is made up of 12 amino acids. CDR3 DNA: TGTGCCAGCAGCCCCCGGCTCTATGGCTACACCTTC. Translating it yields CASSPRLYGYTF.

In this sample, this clonotype turned up a few times. The V gene is TRBV5-6, the J gene TRBJ2-7; a possible D gene is TRBD2 (5 bases). Germline CDR1 is SGHDT and CDR2 is YYEEEE. The CDR3 consists of 15 residues. Trimming shortened V by 0 bases and J by 5 bases, and 15 bases separated the two germline ends. The CDR3 DNA is TGTGCCAGCAGCTTGGCCAAGCTGGGAGCGCACGAGCAGTACGTC. Protein: CASSLAKLGAHEQYV.

This chain connects TRBV20-1 to TRBJ2-1; 7 nucleotides line up with TRBD2. The CDR3 sequence is 15 residues long. The J segment lost 10 bases and the V segment lost 3 bases, leaving 15 bases of the junction unmatched. In germline, CDR1 is DFQATT, CDR2 SNEGSKA (reference sequence). The CDR3 nucleotides are TGCAGTGCTAGTGAGAAGACTAGCAGGCGGTGGGAGCAGTTCTTC. Amino acid sequence: CSASEKTSRRWEQFF.

This clonotype was counted at least ten times. V gene TRBV20-1 combines with J gene TRBJ2-3, with 7 bases matching TRBD2. Germline CDR1 is DFQATT and CDR2 is SNEGSKA (reference sequence). This CDR3 contains 14 residues. The trim removed 3 bases at V and 2 bases at J, leaving 5 bases unmatched. The CDR3 protein is CSASPAGSTDTQYF. The DNA for the CDR3 is TGCAGTGCTAGCCCAGCGGGATCCACAGATACGCAGTATTTT.

The chain combines TRBV2 with TRBJ2-7; D unresolved. V lost 6 bases and J 5 bases, leaving 8 bases between the germline ends. Germline assignment: CDR1 SNHLY and CDR2 FYNNEI. CDR3 length equals 11 residues. CDR3 in amino acids: CASSSVDEQYV. The CDR3 DNA sequence: TGTGCCAGCAGCTCTGTCGACGAGCAGTACGTC.

The genes are TRBV29-1 and TRBJ2-1, with TRBD2 as a possible D gene (6 bases). The germline V and J ends were trimmed by 5 bases and 9 bases, with 17 bases remaining between them. Germline V lookup: CDR1 SQVTM, CDR2 ANQGSEA. The CDR3 consists of 13 residues. CDR3 DNA sequence: TGCAGCGTTATTAGACTAGGTTTGGGTGAGCAGTTCTTC. It encodes CSVIRLGLGEQFF.

CDR3 DNA: TGTGCCAGCAGCGGGACAGGCGGGGGTACTAATGAAAAACTGTTTTTT. Protein sequence: CASSGTGGGTNEKLFF. The rearrangement links TRBV9 to TRBJ1-4; 7 nucleotides match TRBD1. The CDR3 spans 16 residues. After removal of 3 bases from V and 2 bases from J, the junction contained 7 bases not matched to a gene. Germline-derived CDR1 and CDR2 are SGDLS and YYNGEE. Variable domain in full (rest from reference TRBV9 and TRBJ1-4): DSGVTQTPKHLITATGQRVTLRCSPRSGDLSVYWYQQSLDQGLQFLIQYYNGEERAKGNILERFSAQQFPDLHSELNLSSLELGDSALYFCASSGTGGGTNEKLFFGSGTQLSVL.

In this sample, this clonotype turned up a few times. This rearrangement joins TRBV29-1 to TRBJ2-5, with D perhaps TRBD2 (5 bases). This CDR3 is 16 amino acids long. The V gene's germline CDR1 is SQVTM and CDR2 ANQGSEA. Trimming took off 4 bases at V and 4 bases at J, with 22 bases between the two ends. The chain's CDR3 is CSVVYGDSPRGETQYF. CDR3 sequence (DNA): TGCAGCGTTGTTTACGGAGACTCGCCTCGGGGAGAGACCCAGTACTTC.

This clonotype turned up a few times. CDR3: CASGLVVGLAGLNEQFF. DNA of the CDR3: TGTGCTAGTGGTTTGGTAGTAGGACTAGCGGGACTTAATGAGCAGTTCTTC. The chain uses TRBV12-5 and TRBJ2-1, with 12 bases fitting TRBD2. Per the germline V gene, CDR1 is LGHNT and CDR2 is FRNRAP. Germline trimming cut 0 bases from V and 7 bases from J; bases unmatched to any gene: 7. The CDR3 sequence is 17 residues long.

V is TRBV4-2 and J is TRBJ2-7; D perhaps matches TRBD2 (5 bases). Germline V gene data show CDR1 as LGHNA and CDR2 as YNFKEQ. Between the trimmed V and J ends, which lost 2 bases and 4 bases, there was a span of 9 bases. The CDR3 spans 13 residues. The CDR3 coding sequence is TGTGCCAGCAGCCAAATTAGCGATTACGAGCAGTACTTC. Translation gives CASSQISDYEQYF.